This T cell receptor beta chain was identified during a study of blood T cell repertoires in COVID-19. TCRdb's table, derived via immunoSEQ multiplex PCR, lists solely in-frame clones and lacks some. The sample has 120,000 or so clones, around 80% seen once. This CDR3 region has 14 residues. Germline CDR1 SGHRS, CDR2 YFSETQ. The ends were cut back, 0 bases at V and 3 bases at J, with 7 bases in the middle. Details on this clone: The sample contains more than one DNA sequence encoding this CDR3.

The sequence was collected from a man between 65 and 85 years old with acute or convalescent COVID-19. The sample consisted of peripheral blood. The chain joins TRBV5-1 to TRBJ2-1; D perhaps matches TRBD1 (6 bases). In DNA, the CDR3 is TGCGCCAGCAGCTTGGCAGGGGTCTACAATGAGCAGTTCTTC. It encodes CASSLAGVYNEQFF.